What follows are 14 T cell receptor beta chains derived from one specimen sequenced in a study of blood T cells in healthy people across ages. Alongside a J-beta primer mix, a sample-barcoded 5' primer served in a second PCR lasting about 7 to 11 cycles. TCRdb used MiXCR to reprocess the 5' RACE reads, holding one entry per CDR3 protein. Among approximately 770,000 distinct CDR3 sequences listed, roughly 64% were seen once. Sequencing was done on a sample of blood. Every receptor here comes from a man aged 30-40 years in good health.

This clonotype was counted once. V gene TRBV4-1 combines with J gene TRBJ2-1, with D hard to call. Trimming took 0 bases from V and 10 from J, leaving 19 bases between them. In germline, CDR1 is MGHRA, CDR2 YSYEKL. The CDR3 has 16 residues. The CDR3 sequence: CASSQDVALSPWEQFF. CDR3 DNA sequence: TGCGCCAGCAGCCAAGATGTAGCTCTATCACCTTGGGAGCAGTTCTTC.

The gene calls are TRBV28 and TRBJ2-3, with D possibly TRBD2 on 6 matching bases. Germline V CDR1 and CDR2: MDHEN, SYDVKM. The CDR3 extends over 18 amino acids. V was shortened by 5 bases and J by 6 bases, with 27 bases between the two germline ends. CDR3 loop: CASSPDPGVSGVGDTQYF. The CDR3 region has the DNA TGTGCCAGCAGTCCCGACCCGGGGGTGTCGGGAGTTGGCGATACGCAGTATTTT.

This clonotype has a handful of counts. The chain uses TRBV10-3 and TRBJ2-1; D is perhaps TRBD1 (5 bases). The CDR3 consists of 14 residues. The germline CDR1 and CDR2 sequences are ENHRY and SYGVKD. V lost 4 bases, J lost 4 bases, and 11 bases lay in between. The CDR3 nucleotides read TGTGCCATCAGTGCACAGGAGACTTACAATGAGCAGTTCTTC. This sequence encodes CAISAQETYNEQFF.

This clonotype appeared a few times. The rearrangement joins TRBV20-1 to TRBJ2-3, with D perhaps being TRBD1 or TRBD2 (6 bases each). The ends were cut back, 6 bases at V and 8 bases at J, with 21 bases in the middle. CDR1 is DFQATT and CDR2 is SNEGSKA in the germline V gene (reference sequence). This CDR3 has 14 amino acids. The CDR3 region has the DNA TGCAGTGCCCCACCACCCGGGGGCGGCGGTACGCAGTATTTT. This codes for CSAPPPGGGGTQYF.

This clonotype was seen more than once but under ten times. This rearrangement joins TRBV6-6 to TRBJ2-7, with TRBD1 matching 8 bases. There are 12 residues in the CDR3. Per the germline V gene, CDR1 is MNHNY and CDR2 is SVGAGI (reference sequence). With V trimmed by 11 bases and J by 3 bases, 6 bases remained unmatched. This CDR3 is CASRDRLYEQYF. The DNA for the CDR3 is TGTGCCTCCCGGGACAGGCTCTACGAGCAGTACTTC.

This rearrangement joins TRBV29-1 to TRBJ2-1, with TRBD2 matching over 7 bases. V was clipped by 4 bases and J by 11 bases; unmatched bases: 11. Germline CDR1 reads SQVTM; CDR2 reads ANQGSEA. This CDR3 is built from 13 residues. The CDR3 DNA reads TGCAGCGTTGTTTCGAGCGGGAAGCCGAAGCAGTTCTTC. Protein sequence: CSVVSSGKPKQFF.

In its sample, this clonotype was seen many times. The rearrangement links TRBV5-1 to TRBJ2-1, with D perhaps TRBD1 (6 bases). The CDR3 consists of 14 residues. V lost 5 bases and J 0 bases, leaving 9 bases between the germline ends. In germline, CDR1 is SGHRS, CDR2 YFSETQ. CDR3 loop: CASRPDSSYNEQFF. The DNA for the CDR3 is TGCGCCAGCAGGCCGGACAGCTCCTACAATGAGCAGTTCTTC.

The V gene is TRBV3-1, the J gene TRBJ1-6; possible D gene TRBD1, 6 bases. From germline, CDR1 is LGHDT and CDR2 YNNKEL (reference sequence). CDR3 size: 12 residues. V shed 7 bases and J shed 10 bases, with 11 bases lying between them. CDR3 in amino acids: CASTQGYSPLHF. The CDR3 bases are TGTGCCAGCACACAGGGATACTCACCCCTCCACTTT.

The CDR3 loop reads CASSWSSGRAQETQYF. The CDR3 coding sequence is TGTGCCAGCAGTTGGTCTAGCGGGAGGGCCCAAGAGACCCAGTACTTC. The V gene is TRBV6-4, the J gene TRBJ2-5; TRBD2 aligns across 12 bases. Trimming removed 5 bases from V and 1 base from J; junction bases left unmatched: 5. There are 16 residues in the CDR3. Germline-derived CDR1 and CDR2 are MRHNA and SNTAGT.

The chain employs TRBV5-1 and TRBJ2-7; 9 nucleotides agree with TRBD1. This CDR3 is 20 amino acids long. The ends lost 3 bases at V and 2 bases at J; junction bases unmatched: 21. The germline gives CDR1 SGHRS, CDR2 YFSETQ. The CDR3 nucleotides are TGCGCCAGCAGCTCCTATCAACCGGGACAGGGTGGATTACCAACCTACGAGCAGTACTTC. This sequence encodes CASSSYQPGQGGLPTYEQYF.

The chain joins TRBV2 to TRBJ2-5; TRBD2 matches at 11 bases. CDR3 size: 18 residues. After removal of 7 bases from V and 0 bases from J, the junction contained 13 bases not matched to a gene. Germline CDR1 is SNHLY and CDR2 is FYNNEI. The CDR3 nucleotides are TGTGCCAGCACTGGACGGCCCTCGGGACTAGCGGACCAAGAGACCCAGTACTTC. It is translated as CASTGRPSGLADQETQYF.

This clonotype was seen only a few times. The V call is TRBV18, the J call TRBJ1-5, with 10 bases that match TRBD1. This CDR3 comprises 15 residues. After removal of 3 bases from V and 2 bases from J, the junction contained 1 base not matched to a gene. The germline V gene has CDR1 KGHSH and CDR2 LQKENI. CDR3 amino acids: CASSPDRGGNQPQHF. CDR3 bases: TGTGCCAGCTCACCGGACAGGGGGGGCAATCAGCCCCAGCATTTT.

CDR3 sequence reads: CASSADPLETQYF. The CDR3 region has the DNA TGCGCCAGCAGCGCGGACCCCCTGGAGACCCAGTACTTC. The J gene is TRBJ2-5, the V gene TRBV5-1, with D hard to call. V lost 4 bases and J lost 5, with 12 bases in between. CDR1 is SGHRS and CDR2 is YFSETQ in the germline V gene. The length of the CDR3 is 13 residues.

J is TRBJ2-7 and V is TRBV25-1; 8 bases map to TRBD2. The end of the DNA is better explained by TRBJ2-5, so the J call may be wrong. The V gene's germline CDR1 is MGHDK and CDR2 SYGVNS. The CDR3 runs to 15 residues. CDR3 coding DNA: TGTGCCAGCAGTGAAGGGACTAGGACTACTCCGACCCAGTACTTC. Translated, it gives CASSEGTRTTPTQYF.